The T cell receptor beta chain described here comes from a study of cytomegalovirus exposure and HLA in healthy donors. Both 60 Vbeta primers and 13 Jbeta primers went into the PCR. Some clones are missing from TCRdb's copy, which holds only in-frame ones; the method was immunoSEQ multiplex PCR. The top ten hold approximately 11% of the sample, which has tens of thousands of clones, roughly 70% seen once. This clone was seen only a few times. Its antigen is unknown. This CDR3 has 16 amino acids. J lost 2 bases, V lost 0 bases, and 6 bases had no gene match. CDR1 is SGHDT and CDR2 is YYEEEE in the germline V gene. Study-level points and caveats: When a later analysis was performed, an Asian-associated ancestry cluster reportedly had fewer N-insertions than the roughly 700-donor mean. Presence/absence analyses assumed roughly uniform sequencing depth across donors. Cytomegalovirus association was listed for about 160 TCR beta chains.

This receptor was identified in a woman aged 30 to 39 in good health and CMV-seronegative. The chain carries TRBV5-6 and TRBJ2-3; 7 bases fit TRBD2. The material sequenced was PBMCs. As DNA, the CDR3 is TGTGCCAGCAGCTTGGGGACTAGACTTTACACAGATACGCAGTATTTT. Its protein is CASSLGTRLYTDTQYF.